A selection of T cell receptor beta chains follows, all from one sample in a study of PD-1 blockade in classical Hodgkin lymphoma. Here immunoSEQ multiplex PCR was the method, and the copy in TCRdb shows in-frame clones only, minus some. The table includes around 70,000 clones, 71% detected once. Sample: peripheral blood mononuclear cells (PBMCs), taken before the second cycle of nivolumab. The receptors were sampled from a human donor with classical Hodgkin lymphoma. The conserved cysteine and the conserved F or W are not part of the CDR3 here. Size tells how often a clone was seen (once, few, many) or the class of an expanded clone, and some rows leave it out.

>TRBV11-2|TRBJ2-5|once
ASSLDLGEAQY
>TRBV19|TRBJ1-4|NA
ASSTTGPNEKLF
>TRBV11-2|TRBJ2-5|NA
ASSRGEAETQY
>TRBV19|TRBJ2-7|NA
ASSGVLAYSYEQY
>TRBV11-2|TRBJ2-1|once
ASSLLDEQF
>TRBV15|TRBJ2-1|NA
ATSRKKSGGNNEQF
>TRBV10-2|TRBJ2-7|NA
ATHQPGYRANYEQY
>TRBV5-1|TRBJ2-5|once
ASSLVFGPGETQY
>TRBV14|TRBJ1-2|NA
ASSQDAGNYGYT
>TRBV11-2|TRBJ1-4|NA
ASSTRRATNEKLF
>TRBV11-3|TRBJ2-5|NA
ASSSRWPTQETQY
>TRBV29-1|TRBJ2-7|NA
SVTLGLAGSYEQY
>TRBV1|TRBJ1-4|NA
TSSSRGGEKLF
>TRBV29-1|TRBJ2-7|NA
SAGAGIYEQY
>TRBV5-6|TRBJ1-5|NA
ASSRWTGRADQPQH
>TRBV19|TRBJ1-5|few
ASKPFDSNQPQH
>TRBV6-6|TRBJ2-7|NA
ASSSWTGSYEQY
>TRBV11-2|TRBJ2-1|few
ASSLEGRGGPEQF
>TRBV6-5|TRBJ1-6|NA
ASSFGQGAQSPLH
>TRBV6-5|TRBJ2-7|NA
ASSFSDGPYEQY
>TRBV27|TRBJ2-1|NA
ASSLGQALRNEQF
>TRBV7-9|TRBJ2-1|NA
ASSPPTGHSYNEQF
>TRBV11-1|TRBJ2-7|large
ASSLADSRSYEQY
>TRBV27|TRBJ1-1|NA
ASSLSWRGEAF
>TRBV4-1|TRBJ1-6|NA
ASSQVVYPEGPLH
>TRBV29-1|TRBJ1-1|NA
SVAGTDTEAF
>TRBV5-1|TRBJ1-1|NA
ASSVGRGRSPEAF